The 10 T cell receptor beta chains listed next were all sequenced from one sample in a study of shared clonotypes between healthy human individuals. Method: immunoSEQ multiplex PCR; TCRdb's copy keeps in-frame clones and lacks some. The table shows about 2.3 million clones, with 90% to 95% occurring only once. The specimen was naive CD4+ T cells from PBMCs. Noted subset: CD45RA+ positively selected. Receptors were obtained from a man between 18 and 35 years old in good health. Some clones in this sample may be carry-over from other donors' samples.

The chain joins TRBV28 to TRBJ2-2; the D gene is possibly TRBD2 (6 bases). CDR1 is MDHEN, CDR2 SYDVKM, per germline. This CDR3 has 16 residues. Trimming took 6 bases from V and 2 from J, leaving 16 bases between them. The CDR3 loop reads CASSPFRRGNTGELFF. The CDR3 nucleotides read TGTGCCAGCAGCCCCTTCCGGAGGGGAAACACCGGGGAGCTGTTTTTT.

This clone was counted once. The V gene is TRBV6-5, the J gene TRBJ2-3, with D possibly being TRBD1 (5 bases). This CDR3 comprises 14 residues. Germline assignment: CDR1 MNHEY and CDR2 SVGAGI. V was clipped by 8 bases and J by 4 bases, with 16 bases between them. CDR3: CASLPDSLSDTQYF. Here the CDR3 DNA reads TGTGCCAGCCTTCCCGACAGTCTATCAGATACGCAGTATTTT.

On this clone itself: Other DNA sequences within the sample encode an identical CDR3. The V and J genes are TRBV5-1 and TRBJ1-1; 9 bases are shared with TRBD1. V shed 4 bases and J 3 bases; nucleotides not matched to a gene: 1. This CDR3 has 13 residues. The germline V gene encodes CDR1 SGHRS and CDR2 YFSETQ. CDR3 sequence: CASSRTGDTEAFF. CDR3 nucleotide sequence: TGCGCCAGCAGCCGGACAGGGGACACTGAAGCTTTCTTT.

The genes are TRBV4-1 and TRBJ2-6; D not resolved. The CDR3 is 19 amino acids. Trimming removed 0 bases at V and 0 bases at J, with 15 bases between. Germline V gene lookup returns CDR1 MGHRA and CDR2 YSYEKL. The CDR3 region is CASSQDRAGASSGANVLTF. Written as DNA, the CDR3 is TGCGCCAGCAGCCAAGATCGGGCAGGCGCTAGCTCTGGGGCCAACGTCCTGACTTTC.

The chain recombines TRBV7-6 with TRBJ2-1; 8 bases are a match to TRBD1. This CDR3 region has 17 residues. Germline V gives CDR1 SGHVS, CDR2 FNYEAQ. After removal of 5 bases from V and 6 bases from J, the junction contained 15 bases not matched to a gene. In nucleotides, the CDR3 is TGTGCCAGCAGCCCCTTACCGCCTGACAGGGGTCCCAATGAGCAGTTCTTC. It specifies CASSPLPPDRGPNEQFF.

The chain employs TRBV13 and TRBJ1-1; 8 bases map to TRBD1. The V gene end was trimmed by 5 bases and the J gene end by 8 bases; junction bases not matched to a gene: 13. The CDR3 consists of 15 residues. Germline loops: CDR1 PRHDT, CDR2 FYEKMQ (reference sequence). The CDR3 nucleotides read TGTGCCAGCAGCCCCTACCGGACAGGGAATAAGGAAGCTTTCTTT. This sequence encodes CASSPYRTGNKEAFF.

This clone showed up just once. The chain recombines TRBV28 with TRBJ2-1; D gene ambiguous. This CDR3 has 14 amino acids. Germline assignment: CDR1 MDHEN and CDR2 SYDVKM. Deletions cut 2 bases from V and 7 bases from J, with 12 bases between. CDR3 sequence reads: CASSLPESGNEQFF. CDR3 nucleotide sequence: TGTGCCAGCAGTTTACCGGAGAGTGGGAATGAGCAGTTCTTC.

The chain carries TRBV12-5 and TRBJ2-1; TRBD1 might be the D (5 bases). Germline V gene data show CDR1 as LGHNT and CDR2 as FRNRAP. With 1 base removed from V and 5 bases from J, the gap between germline ends came to 6 bases. CDR3 length: 13 residues. CDR3 DNA: TGTGCTAGTGGTTTGGGGACAAACAATGAGCAGTTCTTC. It encodes CASGLGTNNEQFF.

The chain is built from TRBV6-6 and TRBJ2-5, with D hard to call. Germline CDR1 and CDR2: MNHNY and SVGAGI (reference sequence). The CDR3 consists of 13 residues. The V end lost 4 bases, the J end lost 2 bases, and 8 bases lay between the germline ends. DNA of the CDR3: TGTGCCAGCAGTTCCCAGCCACAAGAGACCCAGTACTTC. Translation: CASSSQPQETQYF.

The CDR3 DNA reads as TGTGCTAGTGCCACCGGACAGGGAAGCTATGGCTACACCTTC. It codes for CASATGQGSYGYTF. This chain connects TRBV12-5 to TRBJ1-2; 8 positions match TRBD1. Trimming removed 7 bases from V and 4 bases from J; junction bases left unmatched: 8. Germline-derived CDR1 and CDR2 are LGHNT and FRNRAP. The CDR3 has 14 amino acids.